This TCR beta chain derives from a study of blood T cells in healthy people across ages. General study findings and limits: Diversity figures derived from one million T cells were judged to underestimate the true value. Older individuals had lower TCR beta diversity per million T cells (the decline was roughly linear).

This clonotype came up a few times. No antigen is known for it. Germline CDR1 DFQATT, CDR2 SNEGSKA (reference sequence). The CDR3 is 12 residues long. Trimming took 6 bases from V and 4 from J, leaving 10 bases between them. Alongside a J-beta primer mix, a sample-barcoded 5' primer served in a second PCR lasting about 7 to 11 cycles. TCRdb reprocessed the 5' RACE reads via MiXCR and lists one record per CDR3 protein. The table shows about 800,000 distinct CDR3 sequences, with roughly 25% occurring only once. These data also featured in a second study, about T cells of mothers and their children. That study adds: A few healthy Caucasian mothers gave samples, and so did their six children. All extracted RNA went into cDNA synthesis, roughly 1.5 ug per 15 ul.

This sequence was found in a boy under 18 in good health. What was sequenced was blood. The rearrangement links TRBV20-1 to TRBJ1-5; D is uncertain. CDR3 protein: CSAASWNQPQHF. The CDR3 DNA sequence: TGCAGTGCCGCCAGTTGGAATCAGCCCCAGCATTTT.